The 11 T cell receptor beta chains below all came from one sample that was sequenced in a study of breast tumors, draining lymph nodes, adjacent tissues. TCRdb reanalysed the multiplex PCR reads using MiXCR and keeps one entry per CDR3 protein. The top ten hold around 1.1% of the sample, which has around 290,000 distinct CDR3 sequences, 30% seen once. Axillary draining lymph nodes of breast cancer patients supplied the node samples. What was sequenced was axillary lymph node tissue. Receptor source: a female donor with breast cancer. Some clones in this sample may be carry-over from other donors' samples.

This chain joins TRBV7-9 and TRBJ2-1, with 9 positions matching TRBD2. In germline, CDR1 is SEHNR, CDR2 FQNEAQ (reference sequence). The CDR3 has 19 amino acids. V trimming: 6 bases; J trimming: 5 bases; junction bases outside the gene matches: 20. DNA for the CDR3: TGTGCCAGCAGGCCCTCGGGGACTAGCAGGAGAGGGTACCACAATGAGCAGTTCTTC. Protein sequence: CASRPSGTSRRGYHNEQFF.

At least ten counts were recorded for this clonotype. The J gene is TRBJ2-5, the V gene TRBV12-3 or TRBV12-4; maybe TRBD1 (5 bases). This CDR3 spans 13 amino acids. The V and J ends lost 5 bases and 0 bases respectively, with 7 bases between them. CDR3 region: CASSRGHQETQYF. The CDR3 nucleotides read TGTGCCAGCAGTAGGGGCCACCAAGAGACCCAGTACTTC.

This clonotype came up many times. V usage is TRBV20-1 and J usage is TRBJ2-3, with D perhaps matching TRBD2 (5 bases). Looked up from germline, CDR1 is DFQATT and CDR2 is SNEGSKA (reference sequence). The CDR3 has 14 amino acids. CDR3 in DNA: TGCAGCGCGGGTGGTGGCGGAAGCACAGATACGCAGTATTTT. This translates into CSAGGGGSTDTQYF.

The sample holds a few counts of this clonotype. The chain recombines TRBV30 with TRBJ2-7, with 10 bases fitting TRBD1. The CDR3 extends over 14 amino acids. The germline CDR1 and CDR2 sequences are GTSNPN and SVGIG (reference sequence). Losses at the gene ends were 1 base for V and 2 bases for J; bases not matched to a gene: 2. The CDR3 is CAWSGDRGPYEQYF. In DNA, the CDR3 is TGTGCCTGGAGTGGGGACAGGGGACCCTACGAGCAGTACTTC.

Concerning this clonotype: A read error may produce the germline difference seen at one junction end. The V and J genes are TRBV28 and TRBJ2-1; 8 positions match TRBD2. There are 17 residues in the CDR3. Germline V gene sequence: CDR1 MDHEN, CDR2 SYDVKM. The chain's CDR3 is CACSPPGGAGSYNEQFF. CDR3 DNA: TGTGCCTGCAGTCCCCCGGGGGGGGCGGGCTCCTACAATGAGCAGTTCTTC.

The genes are TRBV2 and TRBJ2-2, with 9 bases that match TRBD2. Germline-derived CDR1 and CDR2 are SNHLY and FYNNEI. The CDR3 has 16 residues. V lost 8 bases to trimming and J lost 6 bases; unmatched junction nucleotides: 13. In nucleotides, the CDR3 is TGTGCCAGCCATAACCGGTTTAGCGGGAGCCCCGGGGAGCTGTTTTTT. Translated, it gives CASHNRFSGSPGELFF.

This clonotype was observed at least ten times. The V and J genes are TRBV5-1 and TRBJ2-3; D remains ambiguous. This CDR3 region has 15 residues. V was shortened by 0 bases and J by 2 bases, with 10 bases between the two germline ends. Germline loops: CDR1 SGHRS, CDR2 YFSETQ. The CDR3 region is CASSLESGNTDTQYF. The CDR3 bases are TGCGCCAGCAGCTTGGAGTCCGGAAACACAGATACGCAGTATTTT. The complete variable domain, with remaining parts taken from reference TRBV5-1 and TRBJ2-3, reads KAGVTQTPRYLIKTRGQQVTLSCSPISGHRSVSWYQQTPGQGLQFLFEYFSETQRNKGNFPGRFSGRQFSNSRSEMNVSTLELGDSALYLCASSLESGNTDTQYFGPGTRLTVL.

This clonotype appeared many times. V gene TRBV2 combines with J gene TRBJ2-7; 14 nucleotides match TRBD2. The V and J ends lost 4 bases and 4 bases, in that order; junction bases with no gene match: 6. CDR3 length equals 16 residues. In germline, CDR1 is SNHLY, CDR2 FYNNEI. The CDR3 nucleotides read TGTGCCAGCAGTGCACTAGGGACTAGCGGGAGATACGAGCAGTACTTC. It is translated as CASSALGTSGRYEQYF.

A note on this clonotype: One base away lies a much larger clone, so this may be a sequencing read error. V usage is TRBV19 and J usage is TRBJ2-1; D possibly matches TRBD1 or TRBD2 (6 bases each). Germline values: CDR1 LNHDA, CDR2 SQIVND (reference sequence). The CDR3 spans 15 residues. The CDR3 coding sequence is TGTGCCAGTAGTAAAACCGGGGGCTCCTACAATGGGCAGTTCTTC. Translation gives CASSKTGGSYNGQFF.

This clonotype was seen a handful of times. As DNA, the CDR3 is TGTGCCAGCAGTCCACCCACCCTGGACAGGGGATTTCGTGGCTACACCTTC. Amino acid sequence: CASSPPTLDRGFRGYTF. The genes are TRBV12-3 or TRBV12-4 and TRBJ1-2, with 9 bases identical to TRBD1. J gave up 7 bases and V 5 bases, and 17 bases lay outside the gene matches. The CDR3 runs to 17 residues.

This clonotype was found many times. This chain links TRBV5-1 with TRBJ1-4, with TRBD1 matching over 12 bases. This CDR3 is 14 amino acids long. CDR1 and CDR2 from the germline V gene are SGHRS and YFSETQ. V lost 4 bases and J lost 12; bases outside the gene matches: 7. The CDR3 coding sequence is TGCGCCAGCAGCCTACCGGGACAGGGGGCGGAACTGTTTTTT. Protein sequence: CASSLPGQGAELFF.